This T cell receptor (beta chain) was documented in a study of blood T cells in healthy people across ages. Study-wide results and caveats: CMV infection status of these donors was not known. The recorded TCR beta diversity per million T cells decreased in a roughly linear manner with age.

This CDR3 has 10 amino acids. Germline V lookup: CDR1 DFQATT, CDR2 SNEGSKA (reference sequence). V was pared by 2 bases and J by 8 bases, with 6 bases between. Through a sample-barcoded 5' primer and a J-beta primer mix, a second PCR was run for 7 to 11 cycles. Every molecule of cDNA carried a tag from a template-switch adaptor with 12 random nucleotides. A single record per CDR3 protein comes from TCRdb applying MiXCR to the 5' RACE reads. This table has over 600,000 distinct CDR3 sequences, around 20% appearing once. As concerns this clonotype: The antigen is not known.

Isolation per sample recovered at least 6 million PBMCs. The chain joins TRBV20-1 to TRBJ1-2; no definite D call. The sequenced sample was blood. The sequence came from a man aged 70-80 years in good health. This chain's CDR3 is CSARPEGYTF. Written as DNA, the CDR3 is TGCAGTGCTAGACCGGAAGGCTACACCTTC.